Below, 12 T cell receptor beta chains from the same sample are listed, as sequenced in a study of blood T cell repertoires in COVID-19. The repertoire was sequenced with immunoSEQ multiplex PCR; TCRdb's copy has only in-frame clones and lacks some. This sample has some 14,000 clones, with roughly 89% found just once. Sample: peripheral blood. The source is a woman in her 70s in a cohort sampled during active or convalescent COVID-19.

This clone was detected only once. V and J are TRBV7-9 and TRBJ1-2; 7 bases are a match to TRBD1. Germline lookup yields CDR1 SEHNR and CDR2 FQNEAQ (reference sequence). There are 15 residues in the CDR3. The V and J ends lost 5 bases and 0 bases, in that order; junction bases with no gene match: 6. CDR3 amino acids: CASSRSQGTNYGYTF. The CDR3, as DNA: TGTGCCAGCAGCCGCTCACAGGGGACTAACTATGGCTACACCTTC.

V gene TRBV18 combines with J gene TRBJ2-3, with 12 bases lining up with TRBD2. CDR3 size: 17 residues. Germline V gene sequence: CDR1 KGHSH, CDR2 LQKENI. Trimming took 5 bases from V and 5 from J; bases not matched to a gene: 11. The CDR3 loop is CASSSGLAGSGIDTQYF. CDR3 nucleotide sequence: TGTGCCAGCTCATCGGGACTAGCGGGTTCGGGCATAGATACGCAGTATTTT. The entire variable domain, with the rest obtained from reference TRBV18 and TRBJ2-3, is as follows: NAGVMQNPRHLVRRRGQEARLRCSPMKGHSHVYWYRQLPEEGLKFMVYLQKENIIDESGMPKERFSAEFPKEGPSILRIQQVVRGDSAAYFCASSSGLAGSGIDTQYFGPGTRLTVL.

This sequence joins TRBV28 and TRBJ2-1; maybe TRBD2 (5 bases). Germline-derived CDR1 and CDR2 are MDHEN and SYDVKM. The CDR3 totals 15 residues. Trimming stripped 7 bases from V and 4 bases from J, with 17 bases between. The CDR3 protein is CASNFFSRRYNEQFF. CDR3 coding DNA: TGTGCCAGCAACTTCTTTTCGCGGAGGTACAATGAGCAGTTCTTC.

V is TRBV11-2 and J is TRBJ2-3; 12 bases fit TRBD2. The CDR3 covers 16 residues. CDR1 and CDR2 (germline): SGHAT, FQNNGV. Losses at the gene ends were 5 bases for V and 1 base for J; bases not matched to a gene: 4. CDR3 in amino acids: CASSARLAGGTDTQYF. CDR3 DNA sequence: TGTGCCAGCAGCGCCCGACTAGCGGGGGGCACAGATACGCAGTATTTT.

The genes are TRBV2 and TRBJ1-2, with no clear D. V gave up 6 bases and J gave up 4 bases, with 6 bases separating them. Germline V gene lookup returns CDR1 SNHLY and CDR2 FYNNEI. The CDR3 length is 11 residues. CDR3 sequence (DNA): TGTGCCAGCAGCTACAGCTATGGCTACACCTTC. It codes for CASSYSYGYTF.

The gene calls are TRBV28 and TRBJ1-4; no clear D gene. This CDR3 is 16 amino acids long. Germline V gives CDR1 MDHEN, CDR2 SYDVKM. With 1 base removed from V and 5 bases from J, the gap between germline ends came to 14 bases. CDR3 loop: CASSLLDTRPNEKLFF. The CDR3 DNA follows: TGTGCCAGCAGTTTATTAGACACCCGGCCGAATGAAAAACTGTTTTTT. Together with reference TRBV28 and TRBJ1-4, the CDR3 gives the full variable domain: DVKVTQSSRYLVKRTGEKVFLECVQDMDHENMFWYRQDPGLGLRLIYFSYDVKMKEKGDIPEGYSVSREKKERFSLILESASTNQTSMYLCASSLLDTRPNEKLFFGSGTQLSVL.

The CDR3 bases are TGTGCCAGCAGCCCCCTTAAGACACAGACTTCACCCCTCCACTTT. Its protein product is CASSPLKTQTSPLHF. V and J are TRBV21-1 and TRBJ1-6; TRBD1, the table's D call, was not compared with the DNA. TRBV21-1 is reported as a pseudogene. This CDR3 contains 15 residues.

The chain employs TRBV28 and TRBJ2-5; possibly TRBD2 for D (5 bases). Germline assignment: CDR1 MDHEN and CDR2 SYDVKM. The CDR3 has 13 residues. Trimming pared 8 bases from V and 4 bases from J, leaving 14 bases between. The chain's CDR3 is CASGEGWGETQYF. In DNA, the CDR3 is TGTGCCAGCGGCGAGGGCTGGGGAGAGACCCAGTACTTC.

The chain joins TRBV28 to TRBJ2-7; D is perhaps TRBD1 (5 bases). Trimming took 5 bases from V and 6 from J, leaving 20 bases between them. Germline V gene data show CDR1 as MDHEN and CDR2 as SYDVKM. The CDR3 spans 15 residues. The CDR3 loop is CASSANRFNVFEQYF. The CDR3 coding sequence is TGTGCCAGCAGTGCCAACAGGTTTAACGTGTTCGAGCAGTACTTC.

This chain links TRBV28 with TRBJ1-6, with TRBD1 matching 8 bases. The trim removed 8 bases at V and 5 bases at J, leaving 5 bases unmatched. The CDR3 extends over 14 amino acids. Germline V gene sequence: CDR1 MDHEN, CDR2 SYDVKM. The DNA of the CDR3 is TGTGCCAGCCAGGGGGCGCAACATAATTCACCCCTCCACTTT. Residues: CASQGAQHNSPLHF.

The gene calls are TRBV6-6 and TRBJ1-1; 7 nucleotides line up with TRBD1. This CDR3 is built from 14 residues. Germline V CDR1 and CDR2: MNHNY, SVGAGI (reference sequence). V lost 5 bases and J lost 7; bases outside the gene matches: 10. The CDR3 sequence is CASSQEGGWGEAFF. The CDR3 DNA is TGTGCCAGCAGTCAAGAAGGGGGCTGGGGTGAAGCTTTCTTT.

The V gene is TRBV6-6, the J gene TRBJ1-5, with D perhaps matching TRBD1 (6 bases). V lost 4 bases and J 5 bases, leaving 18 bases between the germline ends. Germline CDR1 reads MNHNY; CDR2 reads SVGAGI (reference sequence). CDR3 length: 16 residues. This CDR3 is CASSLYRTVVDQPQHF. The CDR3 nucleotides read TGTGCCAGCAGTTTATACCGGACAGTCGTAGATCAGCCCCAGCATTTT.